The present T cell receptor beta chain was sequenced within a study of shared clonotypes between healthy human individuals. Whole-study findings and limits: For naive CD4 cells, around 5% of clonotypes were shared across a handful of donors.

Concerning this clone: Its antigen is undetermined. In the same sample, other DNA sequences code for this CDR3.

The assay ran at deep level. Sequencing used immunoSEQ multiplex PCR; TCRdb keeps in-frame clones, though not all of them. Of millions of clones listed, approximately 92% are singletons. J was trimmed by 0 bases and V by 3 bases; bases with no gene match: 5. This CDR3 is built from 16 residues. Germline V gene lookup returns CDR1 SGHRS and CDR2 YFSETQ. This TCR was sampled from a man between 18 and 29 years old in good health. The V and J genes are TRBV5-1 and TRBJ1-1; 10 bases are shared with TRBD1. Material: naive CD4+ T cells sorted from blood. The subset: CD45RA+ positively selected. The CDR3 nucleotides read TGCGCCAGCAGCTGGGGACAGGGGTCAATGAACACTGAAGCTTTCTTT. Amino acid sequence: CASSWGQGSMNTEAFF.